What follows is one TCR beta chain and its context. The target antigen is unknown. The sample is drawn from a study of T-cell memory formation after mild COVID-19. At the level of the study: Clusters of TCRs were largely donor specific.

One entry per CDR3 protein, called by TCRdb with MiXCR from the 5' RACE reads. The table includes under 250,000 distinct CDR3 sequences, under 12% detected once. Whole-study findings and limits: The authors left the SARS-CoV-2 specificity of second-wave clones peaking on day 37 unconfirmed. The pre-infection memory compartment contained some responding clones, suggesting cross-reactive memory joined. A second wave expanding day 15 to 37 was CD4+-biased; contracting clones were balanced.

This CDR3 spans 15 amino acids. V was pared by 0 bases and J by 6 bases, with 12 bases between. The germline V gene has CDR1 MNHEY and CDR2 SVGAGI. Sequences were obtained from PBMCs or a T cell subset sorted from them (not recorded which). This TCR came from a man aged 18 to 35 who had mild COVID-19 (a few samples of this study predate the infection). Cell type and time point are not known. This rearrangement joins TRBV6-5 to TRBJ1-5; no reliable D call. This CDR3 reads CASSYSYGLGQPQHF. The CDR3 region has the DNA TGTGCCAGCAGTTACTCTTACGGGCTGGGTCAGCCCCAGCATTTT.